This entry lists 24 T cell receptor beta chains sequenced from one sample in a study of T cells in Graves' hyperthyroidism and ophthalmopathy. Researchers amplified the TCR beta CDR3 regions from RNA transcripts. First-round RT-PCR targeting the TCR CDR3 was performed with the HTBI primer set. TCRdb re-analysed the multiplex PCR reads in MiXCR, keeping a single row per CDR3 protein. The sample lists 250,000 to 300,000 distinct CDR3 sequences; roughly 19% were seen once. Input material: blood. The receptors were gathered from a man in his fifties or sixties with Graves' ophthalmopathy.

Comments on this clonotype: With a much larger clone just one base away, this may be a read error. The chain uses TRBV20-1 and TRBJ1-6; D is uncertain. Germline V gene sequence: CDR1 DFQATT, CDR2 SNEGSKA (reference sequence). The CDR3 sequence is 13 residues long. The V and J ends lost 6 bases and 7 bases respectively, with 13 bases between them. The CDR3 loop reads CSAEDRRNSPLHF. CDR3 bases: TGCAGTGCCGAGGACCGAAGAAATTCACCCCTCCACTTT.

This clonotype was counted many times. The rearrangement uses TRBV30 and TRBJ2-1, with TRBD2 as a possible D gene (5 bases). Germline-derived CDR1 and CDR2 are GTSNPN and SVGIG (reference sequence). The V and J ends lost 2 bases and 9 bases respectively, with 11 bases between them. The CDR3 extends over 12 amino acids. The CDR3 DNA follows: TGTGCCTGGAGTACGGGGTTGGTTGAGCAGTTCTTC. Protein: CAWSTGLVEQFF.

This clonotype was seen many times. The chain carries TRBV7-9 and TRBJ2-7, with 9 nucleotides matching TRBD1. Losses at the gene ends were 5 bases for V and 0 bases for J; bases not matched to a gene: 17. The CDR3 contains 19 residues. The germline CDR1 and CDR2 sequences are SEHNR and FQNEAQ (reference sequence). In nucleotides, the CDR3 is TGTGCCAGCAGCACTCGGACAGGGGCGGTTTCATGGGCCTCCTACGAGCAGTACTTC. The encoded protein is CASSTRTGAVSWASYEQYF.

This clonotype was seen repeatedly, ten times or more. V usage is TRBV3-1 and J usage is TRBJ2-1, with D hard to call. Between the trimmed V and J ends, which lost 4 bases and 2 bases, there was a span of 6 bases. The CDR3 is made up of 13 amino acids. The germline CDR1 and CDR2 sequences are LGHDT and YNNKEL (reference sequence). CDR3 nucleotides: TGTGCCAGCAGCCCCAAAGCCTACAATGAGCAGTTCTTC. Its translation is CASSPKAYNEQFF.

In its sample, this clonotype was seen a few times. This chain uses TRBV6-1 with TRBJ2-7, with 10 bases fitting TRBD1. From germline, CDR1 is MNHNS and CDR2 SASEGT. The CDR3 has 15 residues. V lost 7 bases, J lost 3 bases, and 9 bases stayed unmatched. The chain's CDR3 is CASTPPGQGFYEQYF. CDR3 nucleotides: TGTGCCAGCACCCCCCCGGGACAGGGGTTCTACGAGCAGTACTTC.

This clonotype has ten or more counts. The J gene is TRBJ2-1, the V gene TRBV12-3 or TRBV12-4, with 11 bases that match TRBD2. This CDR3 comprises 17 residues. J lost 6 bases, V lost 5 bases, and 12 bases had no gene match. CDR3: CASSLAHSGRAPNEQFF. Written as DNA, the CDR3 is TGTGCCAGCAGTCTTGCCCATAGCGGGAGGGCCCCCAATGAGCAGTTCTTC.

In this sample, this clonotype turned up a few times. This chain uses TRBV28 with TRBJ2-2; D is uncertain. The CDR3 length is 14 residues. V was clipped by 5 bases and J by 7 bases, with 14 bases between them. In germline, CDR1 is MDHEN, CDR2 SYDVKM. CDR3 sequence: CASSLGPVIGELFF. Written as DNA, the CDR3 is TGTGCCAGCAGTCTGGGCCCAGTCATCGGGGAGCTGTTTTTT.

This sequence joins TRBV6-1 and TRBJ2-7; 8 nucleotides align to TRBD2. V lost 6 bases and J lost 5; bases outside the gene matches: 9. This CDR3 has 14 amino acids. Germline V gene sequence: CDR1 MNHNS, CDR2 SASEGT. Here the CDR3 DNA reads TGTGCCAGCAGCTGGGGACTAGAAAGTAACGAGCAGTACTTC. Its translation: CASSWGLESNEQYF.

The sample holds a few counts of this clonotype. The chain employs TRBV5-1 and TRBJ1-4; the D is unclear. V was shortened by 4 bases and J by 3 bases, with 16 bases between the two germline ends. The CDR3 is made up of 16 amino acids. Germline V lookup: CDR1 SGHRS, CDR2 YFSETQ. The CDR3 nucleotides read TGCGCCAGCAGCACTGTCATCGTTTTGGCTAATGAAAAACTGTTTTTT. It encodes CASSTVIVLANEKLFF. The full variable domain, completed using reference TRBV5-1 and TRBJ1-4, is KAGVTQTPRYLIKTRGQQVTLSCSPISGHRSVSWYQQTPGQGLQFLFEYFSETQRNKGNFPGRFSGRQFSNSRSEMNVSTLELGDSALYLCASSTVIVLANEKLFFGSGTQLSVL.

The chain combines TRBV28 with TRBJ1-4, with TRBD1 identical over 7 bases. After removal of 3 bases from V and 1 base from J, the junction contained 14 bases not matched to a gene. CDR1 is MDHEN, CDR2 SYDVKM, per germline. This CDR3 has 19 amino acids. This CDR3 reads CASSLIGQENAVTNEKLFF. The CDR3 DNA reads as TGTGCCAGCAGTTTGATAGGACAGGAGAATGCGGTAACTAATGAAAAACTGTTTTTT.

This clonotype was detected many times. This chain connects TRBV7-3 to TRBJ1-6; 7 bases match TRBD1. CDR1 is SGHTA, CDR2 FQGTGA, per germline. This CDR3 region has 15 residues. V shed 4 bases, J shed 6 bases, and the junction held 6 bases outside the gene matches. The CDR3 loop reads CASSSDDRVNSPLHF. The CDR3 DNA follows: TGTGCCAGCAGCTCCGACGACAGGGTTAATTCACCCCTCCACTTT.

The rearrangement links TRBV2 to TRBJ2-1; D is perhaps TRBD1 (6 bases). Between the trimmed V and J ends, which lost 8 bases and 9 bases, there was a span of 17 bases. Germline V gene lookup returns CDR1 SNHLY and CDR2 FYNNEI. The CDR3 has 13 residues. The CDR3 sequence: CASRRTDLAEQFF. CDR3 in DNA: TGTGCCAGCCGTCGGACAGATCTCGCTGAGCAGTTCTTC.

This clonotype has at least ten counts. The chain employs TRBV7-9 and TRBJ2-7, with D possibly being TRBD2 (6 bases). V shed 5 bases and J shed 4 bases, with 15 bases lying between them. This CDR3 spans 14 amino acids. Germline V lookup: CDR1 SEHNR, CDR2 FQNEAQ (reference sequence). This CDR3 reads CASSAGGPGYEQYF. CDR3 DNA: TGTGCCAGCAGCGCCGGAGGGCCAGGGTACGAGCAGTACTTC.

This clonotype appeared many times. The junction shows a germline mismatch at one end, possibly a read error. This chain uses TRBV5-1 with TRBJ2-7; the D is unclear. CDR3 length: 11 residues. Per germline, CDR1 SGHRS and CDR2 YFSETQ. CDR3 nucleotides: TGTGCCAGCAGCTTAAATTACGAGCAGTACTTC. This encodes CASSLNYEQYF.

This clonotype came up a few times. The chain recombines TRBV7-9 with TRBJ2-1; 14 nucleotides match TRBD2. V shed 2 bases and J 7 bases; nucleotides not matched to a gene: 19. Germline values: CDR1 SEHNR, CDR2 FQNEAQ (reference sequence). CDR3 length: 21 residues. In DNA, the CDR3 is TGTGCCAGCAGCTTATATGCATTCGGGACTAGCGGGAGTGTTGGTTGTAATGAGCAGTTCTTC. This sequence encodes CASSLYAFGTSGSVGCNEQFF. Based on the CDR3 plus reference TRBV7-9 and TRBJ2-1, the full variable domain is DTGVSQNPRHKITKRGQNVTFRCDPISEHNRLYWYRQTLGQGPEFLTYFQNEAQLEKSRLLSDRFSAERPKGSFSTLEIQRTEQGDSAMYLCASSLYAFGTSGSVGCNEQFFGPGTRLTVL.

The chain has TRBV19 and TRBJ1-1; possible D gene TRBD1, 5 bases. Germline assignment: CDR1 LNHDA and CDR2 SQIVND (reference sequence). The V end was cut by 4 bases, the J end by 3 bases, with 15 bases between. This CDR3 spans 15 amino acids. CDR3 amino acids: CASSSGGLGDTEAFF. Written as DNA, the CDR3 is TGTGCCAGTAGTAGCGGCGGCCTAGGGGACACTGAAGCTTTCTTT. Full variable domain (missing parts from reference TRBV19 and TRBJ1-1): DGGITQSPKYLFRKEGQNVTLSCEQNLNHDAMYWYRQDPGQGLRLIYYSQIVNDFQKGDIAEGYSVSREKKESFPLTVTSAQKNPTAFYLCASSSGGLGDTEAFFGQGTRLTVV.

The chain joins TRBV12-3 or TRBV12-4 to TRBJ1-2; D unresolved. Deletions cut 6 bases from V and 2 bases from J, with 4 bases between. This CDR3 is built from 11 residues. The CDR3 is CASRLNYGYTF. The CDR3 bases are TGTGCCAGCAGATTGAACTATGGCTACACCTTC.

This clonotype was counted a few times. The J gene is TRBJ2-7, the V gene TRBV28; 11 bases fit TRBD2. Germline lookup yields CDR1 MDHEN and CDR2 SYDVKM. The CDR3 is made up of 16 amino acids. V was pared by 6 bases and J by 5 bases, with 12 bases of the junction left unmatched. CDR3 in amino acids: CASSNASSGRKNEQYF. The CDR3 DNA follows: TGTGCCAGCAGCAACGCTTCTAGCGGGAGGAAGAACGAGCAGTACTTC.

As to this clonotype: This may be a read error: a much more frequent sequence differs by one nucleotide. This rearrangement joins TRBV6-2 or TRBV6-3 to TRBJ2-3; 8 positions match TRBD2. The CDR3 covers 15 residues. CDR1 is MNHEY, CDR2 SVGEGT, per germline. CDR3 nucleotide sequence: TGTGCCGGCAGACGACTAGCGAGGGCGGAAGATACGCAGTATTTT. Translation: CAGRRLARAEDTQYF.

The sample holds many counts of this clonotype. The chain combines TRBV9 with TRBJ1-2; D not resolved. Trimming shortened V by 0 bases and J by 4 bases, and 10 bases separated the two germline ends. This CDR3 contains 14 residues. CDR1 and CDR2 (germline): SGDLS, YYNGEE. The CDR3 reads CASSVAEGPYGYTF. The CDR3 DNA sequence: TGTGCCAGCAGCGTAGCCGAGGGTCCCTATGGCTACACCTTC.

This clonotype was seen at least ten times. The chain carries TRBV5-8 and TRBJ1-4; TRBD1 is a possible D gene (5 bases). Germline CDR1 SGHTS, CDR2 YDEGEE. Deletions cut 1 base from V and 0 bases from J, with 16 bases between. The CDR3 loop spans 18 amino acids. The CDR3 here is CASSLLEGTQATNEKLFF. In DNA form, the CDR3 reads TGTGCCAGCAGCTTGTTAGAAGGGACCCAAGCAACTAATGAAAAACTGTTTTTT.

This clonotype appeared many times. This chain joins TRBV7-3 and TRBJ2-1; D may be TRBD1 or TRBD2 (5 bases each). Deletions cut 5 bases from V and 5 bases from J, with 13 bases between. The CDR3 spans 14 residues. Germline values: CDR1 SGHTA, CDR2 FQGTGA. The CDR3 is CASSTTGRDNEQFF. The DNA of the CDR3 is TGTGCCAGCAGCACCACGGGGCGCGACAATGAGCAGTTCTTC.

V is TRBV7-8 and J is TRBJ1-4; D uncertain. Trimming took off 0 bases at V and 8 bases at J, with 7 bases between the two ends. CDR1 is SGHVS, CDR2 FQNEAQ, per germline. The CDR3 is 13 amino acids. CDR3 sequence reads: CASSLAIGEKLFF. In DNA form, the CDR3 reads TGTGCCAGCAGCTTAGCCATAGGAGAAAAACTGTTTTTT.

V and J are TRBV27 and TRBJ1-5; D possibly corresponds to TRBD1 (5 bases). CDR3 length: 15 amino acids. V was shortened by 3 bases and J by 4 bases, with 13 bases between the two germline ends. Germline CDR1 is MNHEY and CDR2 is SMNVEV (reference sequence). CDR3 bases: TGTGCCAGCAGTTTTCGAGACAGTTTAAATCAGCCCCAGCATTTT. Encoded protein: CASSFRDSLNQPQHF.